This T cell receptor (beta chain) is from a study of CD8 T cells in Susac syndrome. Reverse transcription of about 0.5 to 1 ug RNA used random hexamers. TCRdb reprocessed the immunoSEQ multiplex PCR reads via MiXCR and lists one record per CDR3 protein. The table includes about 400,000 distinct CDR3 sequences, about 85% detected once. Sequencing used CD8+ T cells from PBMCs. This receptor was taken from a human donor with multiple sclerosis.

The CDR3 region has the DNA TGTGCCAGCAGCCAATTCTCCCACGGGGCGAATCAGCCCCAGCATTTT. Its protein is CASSQFSHGANQPQHF. The V call is TRBV7-9, the J call TRBJ1-5, with D perhaps TRBD1 (5 bases). Germline V gene data show CDR1 as SEHNR and CDR2 as FQNEAQ (reference sequence). The CDR3 is 16 residues long. V was pared by 5 bases and J by 4 bases, with 18 bases between.